This T cell receptor beta chain comes out of a study of cytomegalovirus exposure and HLA in healthy donors. The wider study: An early data release held around 80 million unique TCRs from HLA-typed donors. Study-wide results and caveats: It was reportedly the case that the classifier diagnosed cytomegalovirus status with high specificity and sensitivity. Earlier findings revealed that most TCR beta V segments proved productive either about 87% or about 30% of the time.

On this clone: The antigen remains unidentified.

The PCR contained 60 Vbeta and 13 Jbeta primers. Using immunoSEQ multiplex PCR, the repertoire was profiled, and TCRdb retains in-frame clones only, with some absent. Among 90,000 to 120,000 clones listed, less than 75% were seen once. Sequencing input: PBMCs. The receptor was isolated from a man aged 40-49 years in good health and CMV-seropositive.

The CDR3: CAISESPTSEETQYF. The DNA of the CDR3 is TGTGCCATCAGTGAGTCCCCGACTAGCGAAGAGACCCAGTACTTC. This chain links TRBV10-3 with TRBJ2-5; 8 bases fit TRBD2. Trimming removed 0 bases from V and 3 bases from J; junction bases left unmatched: 3. The CDR3 extends over 15 amino acids. CDR1 ENHRY and CDR2 SYGVKD come from the germline V gene.